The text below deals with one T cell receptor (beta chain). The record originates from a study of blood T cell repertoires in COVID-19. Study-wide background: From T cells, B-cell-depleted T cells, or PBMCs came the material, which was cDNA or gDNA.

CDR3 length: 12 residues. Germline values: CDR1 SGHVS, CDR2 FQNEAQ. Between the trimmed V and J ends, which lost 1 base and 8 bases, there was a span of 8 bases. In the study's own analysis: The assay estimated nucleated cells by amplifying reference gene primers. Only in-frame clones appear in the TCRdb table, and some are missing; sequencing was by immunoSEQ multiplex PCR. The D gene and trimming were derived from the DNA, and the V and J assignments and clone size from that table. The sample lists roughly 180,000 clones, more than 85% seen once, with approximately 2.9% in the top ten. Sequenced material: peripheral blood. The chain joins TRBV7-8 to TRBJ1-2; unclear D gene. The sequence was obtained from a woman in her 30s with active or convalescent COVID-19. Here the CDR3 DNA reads TGTGCCAGCAGCTTAGTGGGGAGGGGCTACACCTTC. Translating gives CASSLVGRGYTF.